The 21 T cell receptor beta chains listed next were all sequenced from one sample in a study of PD-1 blockade in mismatch repair-deficient tumors (TCRdb year 2017). The library was produced with the immunoSEQ multiplex PCR assay. TCRdb mirrors the immuneACCESS table, restricted to in-frame sequences. Some clones are absent from its copies; in checked studies, under half trace to an unresolved V gene, and the reason for the others is unknown. The sample table records around 100,000 clones; over 60% of these occur just once. The ten largest clonotypes hold roughly 4.8% of the sample. The sequences come from peripheral blood, collected roughly 60 weeks after starting pembrolizumab. The receptors derive from an adult with mismatch repair-deficient cancer.

The V call is TRBV5-6, the J call TRBJ2-7; 9 nucleotides align to TRBD1. The length of the CDR3 is 14 residues. Germline CDR1 and CDR2: SGHDT and YYEEEE. V lost 5 bases, J lost 2 bases, and 5 bases stayed unmatched. CDR3: CASSKDRGPYEQYF. The CDR3 region has the DNA TGTGCCAGCAGTAAGGACAGGGGACCCTACGAGCAGTACTTC.

This clone was observed once. This chain connects TRBV30 to TRBJ1-1; D unresolved. Germline CDR1 is GTSNPN and CDR2 is SVGIG (reference sequence). CDR3 length equals 13 residues. The germline V and J ends were trimmed by 0 bases and 0 bases, with 5 bases remaining between them. CDR3: CAWSVQLNTEAFF. In DNA, the CDR3 is TGTGCCTGGAGTGTTCAGTTGAACACTGAAGCTTTCTTT.

This chain uses TRBV19 with TRBJ1-1, with TRBD1 matching over 8 bases. Per germline, CDR1 LNHDA and CDR2 SQIVND (reference sequence). The length of the CDR3 is 15 residues. J lost 1 base, V lost 3 bases, and 4 bases had no gene match. The CDR3 DNA sequence: TGTGCCAGTAGTATCGCTACAGGGGGGAACACTGAAGCTTTCTTT. Translating gives CASSIATGGNTEAFF. The full variable domain, in which reference TRBV19 and TRBJ1-1 provide the parts outside the CDR3, is DGGITQSPKYLFRKEGQNVTLSCEQNLNHDAMYWYRQDPGQGLRLIYYSQIVNDFQKGDIAEGYSVSREKKESFPLTVTSAQKNPTAFYLCASSIATGGNTEAFFGQGTRLTVV.

The V call is TRBV27, the J call TRBJ1-1, with D tentatively TRBD1 (5 bases). CDR1 MNHEY and CDR2 SMNVEV come from the germline V gene (reference sequence). Deletions cut 7 bases from V and 7 bases from J, with 16 bases between. The CDR3 runs 13 residues. CDR3 in amino acids: CASTPWGEGEAFF. The CDR3, as DNA: TGTGCCAGCACGCCTTGGGGGGAGGGTGAAGCTTTCTTT.

The genes are TRBV5-4 and TRBJ2-1; possibly TRBD1 or TRBD2 for D (5 bases each). Germline CDR1 reads SGHNT; CDR2 reads YYREEE (reference sequence). Trimming took 2 bases from V and 7 from J, leaving 19 bases between them. This CDR3 is 16 amino acids long. The CDR3 is CASSLSGASGINEQFF. Here the CDR3 DNA reads TGTGCCAGCAGCTTAAGCGGAGCTTCAGGGATAAATGAGCAGTTCTTC.

V usage is TRBV2 and J usage is TRBJ2-3; 11 nucleotides line up with TRBD1. CDR1 and CDR2 from the germline V gene are SNHLY and FYNNEI. The CDR3 is made up of 13 amino acids. Trimming at V came to 7 bases and at J to 6 bases, leaving 3 bases not matched to a gene. CDR3 nucleotide sequence: TGTGCCAGCACCCGGGACAGGGGGGATACGCAGTATTTT. This gives the protein CASTRDRGDTQYF. The whole variable domain, remainder taken from reference TRBV2 and TRBJ2-3, is EPEVTQTPSHQVTQMGQEVILRCVPISNHLYFYWYRQILGQKVEFLVSFYNNEISEKSEIFDDQFSVERPDGSNFTLKIRSTKLEDSAMYFCASTRDRGDTQYFGPGTRLTVL.

Regarding this clone: One junction end disagrees with the germline gene, perhaps due to a read error. The V gene is TRBV6-5, the J gene TRBJ1-3; the match to TRBD1 covers 9 bases. Germline V gene sequence: CDR1 MNHEY, CDR2 SVGAGI. The CDR3 extends over 13 amino acids. Here the CDR3 DNA reads TGTGCCAGCAGCCCCCACCTCACAGGGGGCTTGGATTTT. As protein: CASSPHLTGGLDF.

The table lists this clone with a count of one. J is TRBJ2-3 and V is TRBV9; possibly TRBD2 for D (6 bases). In germline, CDR1 is SGDLS, CDR2 YYNGEE. This CDR3 region has 15 residues. Deletions cut 3 bases from V and 2 bases from J, with 13 bases between. CDR3 sequence (DNA): TGTGCCAGCAGCGCTGGCGGGGCACACACAGATACGCAGTATTTT. It translates to CASSAGGAHTDTQYF. Based on the CDR3 plus reference TRBV9 and TRBJ2-3, the full variable domain is DSGVTQTPKHLITATGQRVTLRCSPRSGDLSVYWYQQSLDQGLQFLIQYYNGEERAKGNILERFSAQQFPDLHSELNLSSLELGDSALYFCASSAGGAHTDTQYFGPGTRLTVL.

This sequence joins TRBV6-1 and TRBJ2-3; possibly TRBD1 for D (7 bases). This CDR3 has 18 amino acids. Germline V CDR1 and CDR2: MNHNS, SASEGT. The V gene lost 3 bases and the J gene lost 14 bases, with 33 bases spanning the gap. The CDR3: CASSEKVWQGGRRWPPYF. The CDR3 DNA reads TGTGCCAGCAGTGAGAAGGTTTGGCAGGGGGGTCGCAGATGGCCCCCGTATTTT.

Concerning this clone: Relative to the germline gene, one junction end is altered; a read error may explain this. The chain uses TRBV6-5 and TRBJ2-5; D may be TRBD1 (6 bases). There are 15 residues in the CDR3. In germline, CDR1 is MNHEY, CDR2 SVGAGI. The DNA for the CDR3 is TGTGCCAGCAGTAACTCGGGACATAACCAAGAGACCCAGTACTTC. As protein: CASSNSGHNQETQYF.

The rearrangement uses TRBV21-1 and TRBJ1-1; whether TRBD1, the table's D call, matches the DNA was not checked. TRBV21-1 is a pseudogene segment. The CDR3 covers 14 residues. CDR3 sequence: CASSKDSANTEAFF. CDR3 nucleotide sequence: TGTGCCAGCAGCAAGGACAGTGCCAACACTGAAGCTTTCTTT.

V and J are TRBV28 and TRBJ1-3; a possible D gene is TRBD1 (5 bases). The CDR3 sequence is 16 residues long. Germline V gene lookup returns CDR1 MDHEN and CDR2 SYDVKM. Between the trimmed V and J ends, which lost 6 bases and 0 bases, there was a span of 15 bases. The CDR3 region has the DNA TGTGCCAGCAGCTCCACAGGTGCCGTCTCTGGAAACACCATATATTTT. Its translation is CASSSTGAVSGNTIYF.

The gene calls are TRBV6-4 and TRBJ2-3; 8 bases fit TRBD2. V lost 8 bases and J lost 5; bases outside the gene matches: 3. The CDR3 length is 12 residues. CDR1 and CDR2 from the germline V gene are MRHNA and SNTAGT. The CDR3 here is CASSAGGDTQYF. CDR3 sequence (DNA): TGTGCCAGCTCCGCGGGAGGAGATACGCAGTATTTT.

CDR3 DNA: TGCGCCAGCAGCGGATCCGGGACGAAGTCTTCCTACGAGCAGTACTTC. Translated: CASSGSGTKSSYEQYF. The rearrangement uses TRBV5-1 and TRBJ2-7; D is tentatively TRBD1 or TRBD2 (5 bases each). Germline V gene data show CDR1 as SGHRS and CDR2 as YFSETQ. Deletions cut 4 bases from V and 1 base from J, with 18 bases between. The CDR3 length is 16 residues. The full variable domain, with the rest looked up from reference TRBV5-1 and TRBJ2-7, is KAGVTQTPRYLIKTRGQQVTLSCSPISGHRSVSWYQQTPGQGLQFLFEYFSETQRNKGNFPGRFSGRQFSNSRSEMNVSTLELGDSALYLCASSGSGTKSSYEQYFGPGTRLTVT.

This clone was seen more than once but under ten times. CDR3 in amino acids: CASRPPGLAGGGASTGELFF. In nucleotides, the CDR3 is TGCGCCAGCAGGCCCCCGGGACTAGCGGGAGGGGGCGCCAGCACCGGGGAGCTGTTTTTT. The V gene is TRBV5-1, the J gene TRBJ2-2, with 16 bases aligning to TRBD2. The CDR3 has 20 amino acids. Germline V gives CDR1 SGHRS, CDR2 YFSETQ. Trimming cost V 5 bases and J 4 bases; bases outside gene matches: 14. Full variable domain (remainder filled in from reference TRBV5-1 and TRBJ2-2): KAGVTQTPRYLIKTRGQQVTLSCSPISGHRSVSWYQQTPGQGLQFLFEYFSETQRNKGNFPGRFSGRQFSNSRSEMNVSTLELGDSALYLCASRPPGLAGGGASTGELFFGEGSRLTVL.

The rearrangement links TRBV13 to TRBJ2-4; possible D gene TRBD1, 6 bases. CDR1 and CDR2 (germline): PRHDT, FYEKMQ (reference sequence). The CDR3 covers 14 residues. The ends were cut back, 4 bases at V and 3 bases at J, with 10 bases in the middle. The chain's CDR3 is CASSWGPVKNIQYF. CDR3 nucleotide sequence: TGTGCCAGCAGCTGGGGGCCCGTCAAAAACATTCAGTACTTC.

The rearrangement joins TRBV5-5 to TRBJ2-2; D perhaps matches TRBD2 (6 bases). Trimming shortened V by 5 bases and J by 0 bases, and 17 bases separated the two germline ends. In germline, CDR1 is SGHKS, CDR2 YYEKEE (reference sequence). CDR3 length equals 17 residues. CDR3 nucleotide sequence: TGTGCCAGCAGTCGCGCCGGACTACAATCGAACACCGGGGAGCTGTTTTTT. Its translation: CASSRAGLQSNTGELFF.

By its share, this clone is medium-sized. The chain links TRBV19 to TRBJ2-7; 9 bases align to TRBD1. Germline assignment: CDR1 LNHDA and CDR2 SQIVND (reference sequence). The CDR3 is 15 amino acids. The junction had 12 bases not matched to a gene; V was cut back by 6 bases and J by 6 bases. CDR3 sequence (DNA): TGTGCCAGTAGCACTACCTCACAGGGGGCCAGCGAGCAGTACTTC. Its protein product is CASSTTSQGASEQYF.

The chain links TRBV27 to TRBJ2-7; 8 nucleotides align to TRBD2. The junction had 7 bases not matched to a gene; V was cut back by 2 bases and J by 4 bases. The length of the CDR3 is 15 residues. CDR1 and CDR2 (germline): MNHEY, SMNVEV (reference sequence). The CDR3 nucleotides read TGTGCCAGCAGTTTAAGGGGGGTAGCGGGATACGAGCAGTACTTC. This encodes CASSLRGVAGYEQYF.

The chain links TRBV6-5 to TRBJ2-1, with 7 bases that match TRBD2. Per the germline V gene, CDR1 is MNHEY and CDR2 is SVGAGI. This CDR3 contains 13 residues. V trimming: 4 bases; J trimming: 10 bases; junction bases outside the gene matches: 7. CDR3 DNA sequence: TGTGCCAGCAGTTGGGACGGGGGGAGCGAGCAGTTCTTC. It encodes CASSWDGGSEQFF.

The rearrangement links TRBV5-6 to TRBJ1-3, with a weak D call TRBD1 (6 bases). Germline CDR1 is SGHDT and CDR2 is YYEEEE. This CDR3 contains 15 residues. V lost 4 bases to trimming and J lost 4 bases, with 15 bases between them. For the CDR3, the DNA is TGTGCCAGCAGCGGAGGGGGGTTCGACGGAAACACCATATATTTT. Encoded protein: CASSGGGFDGNTIYF. The full variable domain, rest sourced from reference TRBV5-6 and TRBJ1-3, is DAGVTQSPTHLIKTRGQQVTLRCSPKSGHDTVSWYQQALGQGPQFIFQYYEEEERQRGNFPDRFSGHQFPNYSSELNVNALLLGDSALYLCASSGGGFDGNTIYFGEGSWLTVV.